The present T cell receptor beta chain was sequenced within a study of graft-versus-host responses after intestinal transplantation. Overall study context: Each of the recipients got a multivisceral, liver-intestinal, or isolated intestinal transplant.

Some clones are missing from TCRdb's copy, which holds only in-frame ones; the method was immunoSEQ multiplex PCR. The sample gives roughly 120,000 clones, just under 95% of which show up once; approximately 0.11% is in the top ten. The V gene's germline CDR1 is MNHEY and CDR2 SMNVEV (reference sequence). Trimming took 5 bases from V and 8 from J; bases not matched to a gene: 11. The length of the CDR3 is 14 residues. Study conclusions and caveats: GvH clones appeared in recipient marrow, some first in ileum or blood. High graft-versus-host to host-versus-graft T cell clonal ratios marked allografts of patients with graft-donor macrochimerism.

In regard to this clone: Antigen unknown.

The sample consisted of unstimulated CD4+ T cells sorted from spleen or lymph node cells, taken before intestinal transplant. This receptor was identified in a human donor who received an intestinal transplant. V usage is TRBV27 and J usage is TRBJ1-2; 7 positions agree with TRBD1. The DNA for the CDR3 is TGTGCCAGCAGTCCGGGACAGTCCCATTGGGGCTACACCTTC. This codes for CASSPGQSHWGYTF.